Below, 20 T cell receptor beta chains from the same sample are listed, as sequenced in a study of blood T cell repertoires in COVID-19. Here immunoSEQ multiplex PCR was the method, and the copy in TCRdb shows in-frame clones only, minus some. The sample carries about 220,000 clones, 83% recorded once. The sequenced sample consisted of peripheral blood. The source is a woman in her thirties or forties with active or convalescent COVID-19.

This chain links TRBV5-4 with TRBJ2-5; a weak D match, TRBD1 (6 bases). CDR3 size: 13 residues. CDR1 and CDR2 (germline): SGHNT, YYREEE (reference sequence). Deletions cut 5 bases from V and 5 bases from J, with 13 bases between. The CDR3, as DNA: TGTGCCAGCAGTTCTCAGGGGTGGGAGACCCAGTACTTC. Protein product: CASSSQGWETQYF.

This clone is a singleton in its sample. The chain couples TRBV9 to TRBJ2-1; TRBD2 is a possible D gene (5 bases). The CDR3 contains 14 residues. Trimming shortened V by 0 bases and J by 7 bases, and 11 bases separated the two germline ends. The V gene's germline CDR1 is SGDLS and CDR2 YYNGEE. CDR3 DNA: TGTGCCAGCAGCGTAGTTGCGGGTCCTAATGAGCAGTTCTTC. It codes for CASSVVAGPNEQFF.

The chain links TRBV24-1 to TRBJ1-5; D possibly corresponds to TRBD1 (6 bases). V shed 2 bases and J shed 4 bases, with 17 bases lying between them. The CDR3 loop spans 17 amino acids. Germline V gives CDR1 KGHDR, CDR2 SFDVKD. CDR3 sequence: CATSDSTTGRLNQPQHF. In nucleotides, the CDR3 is TGTGCCACCAGTGATTCTACGACAGGAAGGTTAAATCAGCCCCAGCATTTT.

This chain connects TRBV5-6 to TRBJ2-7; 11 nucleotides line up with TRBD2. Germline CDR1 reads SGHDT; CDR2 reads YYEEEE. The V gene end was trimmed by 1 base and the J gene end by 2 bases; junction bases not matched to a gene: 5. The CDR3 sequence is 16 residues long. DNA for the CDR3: TGTGCCAGCAGCTTGCCGAGACTAGCGGGAACCTACGAGCAGTACTTC. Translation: CASSLPRLAGTYEQYF.

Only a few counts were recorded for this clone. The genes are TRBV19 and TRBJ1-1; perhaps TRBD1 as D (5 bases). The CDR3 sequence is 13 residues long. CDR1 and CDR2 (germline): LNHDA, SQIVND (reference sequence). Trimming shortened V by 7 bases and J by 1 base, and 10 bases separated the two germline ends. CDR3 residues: CASIRQGNTEAFF. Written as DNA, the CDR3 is TGTGCCAGTATCCGGCAGGGGAACACTGAAGCTTTCTTT.

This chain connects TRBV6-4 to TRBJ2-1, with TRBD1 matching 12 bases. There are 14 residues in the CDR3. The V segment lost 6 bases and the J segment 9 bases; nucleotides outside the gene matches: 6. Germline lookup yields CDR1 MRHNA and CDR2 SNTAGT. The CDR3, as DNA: TGTGCCAGCAGGGCGGGACAGGGGGCCGGTGAGCAGTTCTTC. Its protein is CASRAGQGAGEQFF.

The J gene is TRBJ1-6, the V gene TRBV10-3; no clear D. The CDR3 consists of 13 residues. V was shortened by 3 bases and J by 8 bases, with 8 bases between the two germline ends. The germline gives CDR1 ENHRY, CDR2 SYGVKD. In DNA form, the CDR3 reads TGTGCCATCAGTGAAGCCGATGATTCACCCCTCCACTTT. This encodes CAISEADDSPLHF.

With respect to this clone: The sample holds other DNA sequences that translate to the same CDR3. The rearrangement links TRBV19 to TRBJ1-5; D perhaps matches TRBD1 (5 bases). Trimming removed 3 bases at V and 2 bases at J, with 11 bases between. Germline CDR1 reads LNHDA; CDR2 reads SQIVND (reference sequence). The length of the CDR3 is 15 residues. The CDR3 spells CASSIGQGGNQPQHF. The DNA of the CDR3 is TGTGCCAGTAGTATTGGGCAGGGCGGCAATCAGCCCCAGCATTTT.

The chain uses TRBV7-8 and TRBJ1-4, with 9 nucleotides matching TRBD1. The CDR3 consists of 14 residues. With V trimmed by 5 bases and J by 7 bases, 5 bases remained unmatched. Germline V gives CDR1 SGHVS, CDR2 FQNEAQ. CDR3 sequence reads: CASSRDRVGEKLFF. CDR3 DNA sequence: TGTGCCAGCAGCCGGGACAGGGTCGGTGAAAAACTGTTTTTT.

CDR3 residues: CASGLVLGQALPYSNQPQHF. Here the CDR3 DNA reads TGTGCTAGTGGTTTGGTACTAGGGCAGGCACTGCCTTATAGCAATCAGCCCCAGCATTTT. The chain uses TRBV12-5 and TRBJ1-5, with unresolved D. Germline assignment: CDR1 LGHNT and CDR2 FRNRAP. The CDR3 runs to 20 residues. The V end lost 0 bases, the J end lost 0 bases, and 21 bases lay between the germline ends.

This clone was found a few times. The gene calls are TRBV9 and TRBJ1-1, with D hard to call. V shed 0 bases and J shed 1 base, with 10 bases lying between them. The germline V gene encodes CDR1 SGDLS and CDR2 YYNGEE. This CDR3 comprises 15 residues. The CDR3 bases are TGTGCCAGCAGCGTAGACGGACGGGGGAACACTGAAGCTTTCTTT. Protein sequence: CASSVDGRGNTEAFF.

The CDR3 bases are TGTGCCAGCAGTACTCGCGACGGGGATCAGCCCCAGCATTTT. Protein sequence: CASSTRDGDQPQHF. V is TRBV27 and J is TRBJ1-5; the D is unclear. Germline V gene sequence: CDR1 MNHEY, CDR2 SMNVEV (reference sequence). Trimming cost V 5 bases and J 5 bases, with 13 bases left between them. This CDR3 is 14 amino acids long.

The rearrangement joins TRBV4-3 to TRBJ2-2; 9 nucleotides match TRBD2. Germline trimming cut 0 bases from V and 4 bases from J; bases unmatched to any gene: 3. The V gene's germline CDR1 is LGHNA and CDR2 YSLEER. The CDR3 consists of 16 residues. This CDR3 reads CASSQDSGGGTGELFF. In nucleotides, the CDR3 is TGCGCCAGCAGCCAAGATAGCGGGGGCGGCACCGGGGAGCTGTTTTTT.

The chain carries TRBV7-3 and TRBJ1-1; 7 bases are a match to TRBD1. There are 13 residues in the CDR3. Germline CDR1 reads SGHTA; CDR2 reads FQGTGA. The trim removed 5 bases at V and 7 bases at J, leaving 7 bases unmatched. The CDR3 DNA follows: TGTGCCAGCAGCCAGGGGACAGCCGGTGAAGCTTTCTTT. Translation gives CASSQGTAGEAFF.

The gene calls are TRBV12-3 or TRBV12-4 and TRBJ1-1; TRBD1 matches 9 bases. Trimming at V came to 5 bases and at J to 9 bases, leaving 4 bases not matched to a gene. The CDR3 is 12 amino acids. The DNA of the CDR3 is TGTGCCAGCAGTCGGGACAGGGAAAAAGCTTTCTTT. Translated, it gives CASSRDREKAFF.

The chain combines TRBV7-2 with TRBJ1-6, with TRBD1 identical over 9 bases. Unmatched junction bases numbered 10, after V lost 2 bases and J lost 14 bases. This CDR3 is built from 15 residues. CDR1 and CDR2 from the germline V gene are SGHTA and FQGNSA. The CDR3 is CASSLSPGQGDSLHF. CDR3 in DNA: TGTGCCAGCAGCTTAAGTCCGGGACAGGGTGATTCCCTCCACTTT.

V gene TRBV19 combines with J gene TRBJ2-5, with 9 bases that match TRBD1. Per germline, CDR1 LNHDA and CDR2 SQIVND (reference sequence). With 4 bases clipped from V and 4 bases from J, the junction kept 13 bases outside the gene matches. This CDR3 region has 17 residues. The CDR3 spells CASSTPYPTGGGETQYF. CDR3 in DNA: TGTGCCAGTAGTACTCCCTATCCGACAGGGGGGGGAGAGACCCAGTACTTC.

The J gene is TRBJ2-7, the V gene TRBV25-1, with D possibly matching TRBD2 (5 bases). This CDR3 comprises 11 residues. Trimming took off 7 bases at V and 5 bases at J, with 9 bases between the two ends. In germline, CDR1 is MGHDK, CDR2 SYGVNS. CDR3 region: CASTHGNEQYF. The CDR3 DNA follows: TGTGCCAGCACGCACGGGAACGAGCAGTACTTC.

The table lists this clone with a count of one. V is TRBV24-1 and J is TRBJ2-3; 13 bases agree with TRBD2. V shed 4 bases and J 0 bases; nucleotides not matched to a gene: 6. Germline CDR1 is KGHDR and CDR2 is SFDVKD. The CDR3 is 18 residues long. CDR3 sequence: CATSEPGLAGSSTDTQYF. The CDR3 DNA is TGTGCCACCAGTGAACCGGGACTAGCGGGATCCAGCACAGATACGCAGTATTTT.

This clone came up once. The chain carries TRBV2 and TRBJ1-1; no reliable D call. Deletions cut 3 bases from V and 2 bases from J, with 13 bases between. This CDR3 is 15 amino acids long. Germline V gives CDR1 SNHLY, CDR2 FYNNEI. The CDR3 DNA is TGTGCCAGCAGTGATGCGTCCGGGGTTAACACTGAAGCTTTCTTT. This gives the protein CASSDASGVNTEAFF.